What follows are 22 T cell receptor beta chains derived from one specimen sequenced in a study of circulating tumor DNA in untreated peripheral T-cell lymphoma. Sequencing was performed with immunoSEQ multiplex PCR; in TCRdb, only in-frame clones are kept and a portion is missing. The top ten hold 5.5% to 7.5% of the sample, which has 450 or so clones, about 85% seen once. Sequencing was done on a sample of cell-free DNA from blood serum. The receptor source for this set is a human donor with peripheral T-cell lymphoma.

The CDR3 loop is CASSRGKGTFNYGYTF. CDR3 sequence (DNA): TGTGCCAGCAGTCGTGGCAAGGGGACCTTTAACTATGGCTACACCTTC. This chain links TRBV7-6 with TRBJ1-2; perhaps TRBD1 as D (5 bases). The germline CDR1 and CDR2 sequences are SGHVS and FNYEAQ. The CDR3 runs to 16 residues. Trimming took off 6 bases at V and 1 base at J, with 18 bases between the two ends.

The V and J genes are TRBV15 and TRBJ2-5; D not certain. The length of the CDR3 is 13 residues. Germline values: CDR1 LNHNV, CDR2 YYDKDF (reference sequence). The germline V and J ends were trimmed by 5 bases and 5 bases, with 12 bases remaining between them. This CDR3 reads CATSWGTGETQYF. The CDR3 region has the DNA TGTGCCACCAGCTGGGGAACGGGTGAGACCCAGTACTTC.

The V gene is TRBV6-6, the J gene TRBJ2-7; D is unresolved. The CDR3 extends over 12 amino acids. Germline loops: CDR1 MNHNY, CDR2 SVGAGI (reference sequence). Trimming shortened V by 5 bases and J by 5 bases, and 10 bases separated the two germline ends. The CDR3 protein is CASSPGSNEQYF. CDR3 sequence (DNA): TGTGCCAGCAGTCCGGGTTCGAACGAGCAGTACTTC.

V usage is TRBV6-5 and J usage is TRBJ2-5; D may match TRBD1 or TRBD2 (5 bases each). The germline V gene encodes CDR1 MNHEY and CDR2 SVGAGI. CDR3 length: 15 amino acids. Deletions cut 2 bases from V and 1 base from J, with 11 bases between. CDR3 sequence (DNA): TGTGCCAGCAGTTACCTCCCCGGGGCCCAAGAGACCCAGTACTTC. Amino acid sequence: CASSYLPGAQETQYF.

In this sample, this clone turned up once. V is TRBV19 and J is TRBJ2-7; TRBD1 or TRBD2 may be the D gene (5 bases each). Germline V gene sequence: CDR1 LNHDA, CDR2 SQIVND (reference sequence). V was shortened by 4 bases and J by 6 bases, with 13 bases between the two germline ends. CDR3 length: 13 amino acids. Here the CDR3 reads CASSTGTVPEQYF. The CDR3, as DNA: TGTGCCAGTAGTACCGGGACGGTACCCGAGCAGTACTTC. The variable domain in full, with the rest retrieved from reference TRBV19 and TRBJ2-7, is DGGITQSPKYLFRKEGQNVTLSCEQNLNHDAMYWYRQDPGQGLRLIYYSQIVNDFQKGDIAEGYSVSREKKESFPLTVTSAQKNPTAFYLCASSTGTVPEQYFGPGTRLTVT.

CDR3 in DNA: TGTGCCAGCAGCCCCGCCGATGAGCAGTTCTTC. Protein sequence: CASSPADEQFF. The chain has TRBV11-2 and TRBJ2-1, with D unresolved. There are 11 residues in the CDR3. The V end was cut by 5 bases, the J end by 8 bases, with 7 bases between. Germline-derived CDR1 and CDR2 are SGHAT and FQNNGV.

The genes are TRBV28 and TRBJ2-7; 7 bases align to TRBD2. The ends lost 6 bases at V and 7 bases at J; junction bases unmatched: 12. The CDR3 runs 14 residues. The germline CDR1 and CDR2 sequences are MDHEN and SYDVKM. DNA for the CDR3: TGTGCCAGCAGCTCGGTTGGCGGGAGAGGAGAGCAGTACTTC. It encodes CASSSVGGRGEQYF.

This clone was counted a few times. The chain links TRBV28 to TRBJ1-1; no reliable D call. The CDR3 sequence is 14 residues long. V lost 6 bases, J lost 4 bases, and 15 bases lay in between. CDR1 is MDHEN and CDR2 is SYDVKM in the germline V gene. The CDR3 protein is CASRPGLLGTEAFF. In DNA, the CDR3 is TGTGCCAGCAGACCCGGGTTGTTGGGCACTGAAGCTTTCTTT.

The chain uses TRBV19 and TRBJ2-2; possibly TRBD2 for D (6 bases). Looked up from germline, CDR1 is LNHDA and CDR2 is SQIVND (reference sequence). The CDR3 spans 15 residues. The germline V and J ends were trimmed by 3 bases and 6 bases, with 14 bases remaining between them. The CDR3 nucleotides read TGTGCCAGTAGTATGGCCGTCGGGGGATCCGGGGAGCTGTTTTTT. It specifies CASSMAVGGSGELFF.

This CDR3 reads CASRAPSHEQFF. CDR3 DNA: TGTGCCAGCAGAGCCCCTAGCCATGAGCAGTTCTTC. V usage is TRBV28 and J usage is TRBJ2-1; weak D call: TRBD2 (5 bases). Germline values: CDR1 MDHEN, CDR2 SYDVKM. This CDR3 has 12 amino acids. Trimming took 6 bases from V and 8 from J, leaving 11 bases between them.

This clone was observed a few times. This chain joins TRBV5-4 and TRBJ2-7, with 7 positions matching TRBD1. The CDR3 is 13 amino acids. V lost 4 bases to trimming and J lost 3 bases; unmatched junction nucleotides: 4. Germline CDR1 and CDR2: SGHNT and YYREEE (reference sequence). As DNA, the CDR3 is TGTGCCAGCAGCACCGCAGGGGGCTACGAGCAGTACTTC. Its translation is CASSTAGGYEQYF.

This clone was seen more than once but under ten times. The rearrangement links TRBV4-1 to TRBJ2-2; D may correspond to TRBD1 or TRBD2 (5 bases each). There are 14 residues in the CDR3. V lost 8 bases to trimming and J lost 2 bases, with 12 bases between them. Germline V gene sequence: CDR1 MGHRA, CDR2 YSYEKL. The CDR3 nucleotides are TGCGCCAGCGAGCCCGGGACCAACACCGGGGAGCTGTTTTTT. Its protein is CASEPGTNTGELFF.

This rearrangement joins TRBV9 to TRBJ2-1, with D unclear. V was cut by 0 bases and J by 9 bases, with 7 bases left in between. CDR3 length: 12 residues. CDR1 is SGDLS and CDR2 is YYNGEE in the germline V gene. The CDR3 sequence is CASSVGNSEQFF. For the CDR3, the DNA is TGTGCCAGCAGCGTAGGTAACAGTGAGCAGTTCTTC.

The chain uses TRBV5-3 and TRBJ1-1, with 8 positions matching TRBD1. TRBV5-3 is placed among ORFs of uncertain function. The CDR3 length is 13 residues. V was clipped by 6 bases and J by 8 bases; unmatched bases: 9. In DNA, the CDR3 is TGTGCCAGAACTAGGCCCCGGGACAGGGAAGCTTTCTTT. It encodes CARTRPRDREAFF.

The chain combines TRBV14 with TRBJ2-1; D is unresolved. V was cut by 3 bases and J by 10 bases, with 7 bases left in between. The CDR3 extends over 11 amino acids. Germline V gene sequence: CDR1 SGHDN, CDR2 FVKESK. CDR3 in amino acids: CASSQSQEQFF. The CDR3 DNA reads as TGTGCCAGCAGCCAGTCGCAAGAGCAGTTCTTC.

The chain joins TRBV10-2 to TRBJ2-7, with 7 positions matching TRBD2. The CDR3 runs to 13 residues. Looked up from germline, CDR1 is WSHSY and CDR2 is SAAADI. Here the CDR3 DNA reads TGCGCTACCAAAGCGGGAATCTCCTACGAGCAGTACTTC. It specifies CATKAGISYEQYF.

The V gene is TRBV4-3, the J gene TRBJ2-1, with D possibly TRBD1 on 5 matching bases. This CDR3 is built from 15 residues. The germline V gene encodes CDR1 LGHNA and CDR2 YSLEER. V was shortened by 1 base and J by 8 bases, with 15 bases between the two germline ends. The CDR3 loop reads CASSQVFKGFYEQFF. The CDR3 nucleotides are TGCGCCAGCAGCCAAGTATTCAAGGGGTTCTATGAGCAGTTCTTC.

This chain links TRBV2 with TRBJ2-1; the D is unclear. The CDR3 is 14 residues long. V lost 8 bases, J lost 0 bases, and 11 bases lay in between. CDR1 and CDR2 (germline): SNHLY, FYNNEI. The CDR3 DNA is TGTGCCAGCCTTGGTTTCGCCTCCTACAATGAGCAGTTCTTC. Protein: CASLGFASYNEQFF.

The chain uses TRBV29-1 and TRBJ2-7; weak D call: TRBD2 (6 bases). V was shortened by 4 bases and J by 0 bases, with 10 bases between the two germline ends. Germline CDR1 is SQVTM and CDR2 is ANQGSEA. This CDR3 spans 13 amino acids. Written as DNA, the CDR3 is TGCAGCGTTGCCCGGGACTTCTCCTACGAGCAGTACTTC. This encodes CSVARDFSYEQYF.

The chain is built from TRBV10-2 and TRBJ1-5; D remains ambiguous. CDR3 length equals 15 residues. The V end was cut by 3 bases, the J end by 0 bases, with 9 bases between. The germline gives CDR1 WSHSY, CDR2 SAAADI. CDR3 region: CASSEGQYSNQPQHF. Written as DNA, the CDR3 is TGCGCCAGCAGTGAAGGGCAATATAGCAATCAGCCCCAGCATTTT.

V is TRBV7-9 and J is TRBJ2-1; D not certain. Between the trimmed V and J ends, which lost 3 bases and 8 bases, there was a span of 14 bases. CDR1 and CDR2 (germline): SEHNR, FQNEAQ (reference sequence). This CDR3 comprises 14 residues. The CDR3 DNA reads TGTGCCAGCAGCTTGTCAACTACTTTCGATGAGCAGTTCTTC. It yields the protein CASSLSTTFDEQFF. The full variable domain, rest sourced from reference TRBV7-9 and TRBJ2-1, is DTGVSQNPRHKITKRGQNVTFRCDPISEHNRLYWYRQTLGQGPEFLTYFQNEAQLEKSRLLSDRFSAERPKGSFSTLEIQRTEQGDSAMYLCASSLSTTFDEQFFGPGTRLTVL.

The chain couples TRBV4-3 to TRBJ1-1; no firm D call. CDR1 and CDR2 (germline): LGHNA, YSLEER. CDR3 size: 15 residues. Trimming pared 0 bases from V and 4 bases from J, leaving 12 bases between. CDR3 sequence: CASSQEWASGTEAFF. CDR3 in DNA: TGCGCCAGCAGCCAAGAATGGGCGAGTGGCACTGAAGCTTTCTTT.